The 11 T cell receptor beta chains reported below all come from one sample, sequenced in a study of identical twins (TCRdb year 2016). The library was made by 5' RACE. Sequencer: Illumina HiSeq 2000. TCRdb took the public reads, trimmed them with fastp at Q25, ran MiXCR for clone calling and kept in-frame beta chains. Records with the same CDR3 protein are collapsed into one entry carrying the most frequent genes and DNA. This sample has 1,800,000 or so distinct CDR3 sequences in its table, and 25% to 35% of those were observed once. The top ten clones comprise approximately 0.29% of the sample. Input material: cord blood. The origin of the receptors is a newborn girl in good health.

This chain joins TRBV20-1 and TRBJ2-2, with no clear D. V lost 0 bases and J 4 bases, leaving 12 bases between the germline ends. The CDR3 is 15 amino acids. Germline loops: CDR1 DFQATT, CDR2 SNEGSKA (reference sequence). The CDR3 region has the DNA TGCAGTGCTAGAGATATCCAGTATGGCACCGGGGAGCTGTTTTTT. Its translation is CSARDIQYGTGELFF.

V and J are TRBV7-2 and TRBJ2-1, with D maybe TRBD2 (6 bases). The closer fit of TRBJ2-7 to the DNA end suggests the J call may be wrong. CDR3 length equals 13 residues. Germline CDR1 SGHTA, CDR2 FQGNSA. The CDR3 here is CASSSRENNEQYF. DNA for the CDR3: TGTGCCAGCAGCTCCCGGGAGAACAATGAGCAGTACTTC.

The rearrangement joins TRBV5-1 to TRBJ2-2; 7 bases are shared with TRBD1. From germline, CDR1 is SGHRS and CDR2 YFSETQ. Trimming at V came to 4 bases and at J to 4 bases, leaving 7 bases not matched to a gene. This CDR3 is 15 amino acids long. The CDR3 DNA reads TGCGCCAGCAGCCCCACGACAGGGCGCACCGGGGAGCTGTTTTTT. This gives the protein CASSPTTGRTGELFF.

The gene calls are TRBV5-8 and TRBJ2-3; 7 positions match TRBD2. The CDR3 extends over 14 amino acids. J gave up 7 bases and V 1 base, and 6 bases lay outside the gene matches. Germline V gives CDR1 SGHTS, CDR2 YDEGEE. CDR3: CASSLIGEGNTQYF. The CDR3 coding sequence is TGTGCCAGCAGCTTGATCGGGGAGGGGAATACGCAGTATTTT.

This clonotype was detected only a few times. The J gene is TRBJ1-4, the V gene TRBV6-1, with D maybe TRBD1 (5 bases). The germline V and J ends were trimmed by 2 bases and 2 bases, with 9 bases remaining between them. Germline V gives CDR1 MNHNS, CDR2 SASEGT. The CDR3 is made up of 15 amino acids. The CDR3 loop reads CASSESRGTNEKLFF. CDR3 DNA sequence: TGTGCCAGCAGTGAATCGCGGGGGACTAATGAAAAACTGTTTTTT.

The chain combines TRBV7-2 with TRBJ2-5, with 8 nucleotides matching TRBD1. In germline, CDR1 is SGHTA, CDR2 FQGNSA. V shed 3 bases and J 11 bases; nucleotides not matched to a gene: 14. This CDR3 is 15 amino acids long. CDR3 bases: TGTGCCAGCAGCTTGGGACAGGCAAGGAGGAATGAGCAGTACTTC. Its translation: CASSLGQARRNEQYF.

This clonotype was detected only a few times. CDR3 amino acids: CASSQERGGSTDTQYF. The CDR3, as DNA: TGTGCCAGCAGCCAGGAGCGGGGGGGAAGCACAGATACGCAGTATTTT. The chain uses TRBV7-2 and TRBJ2-3; 10 nucleotides line up with TRBD2. The CDR3 length is 16 residues. Germline V lookup: CDR1 SGHTA, CDR2 FQGNSA. Germline trimming cut 5 bases from V and 0 bases from J; bases unmatched to any gene: 5.

This clonotype has only a few counts. The chain combines TRBV20-1 with TRBJ1-2; a possible D gene is TRBD1 (5 bases). Germline CDR1 reads DFQATT; CDR2 reads SNEGSKA (reference sequence). Trimming left V 7 bases short and J 4 bases short, with 16 bases between. This CDR3 comprises 13 residues. This CDR3 is CSVNTGVGYGYTF. The CDR3 nucleotides read TGCAGTGTCAACACGGGGGTTGGCTATGGCTACACCTTC.

The rearrangement links TRBV20-1 to TRBJ2-7; 8 bases match TRBD2. Germline loops: CDR1 DFQATT, CDR2 SNEGSKA (reference sequence). Trimming cost V 4 bases and J 3 bases; bases outside gene matches: 20. This CDR3 contains 18 residues. CDR3 nucleotides: TGCAGTGCTAATGCCCCCCGGGGGGGACGGCCAAGCTACTACGAGCAGTACTTC. The encoded protein is CSANAPRGGRPSYYEQYF.

The chain combines TRBV7-8 with TRBJ1-5; the match to TRBD1 covers 8 bases. This CDR3 is 14 amino acids long. The germline gives CDR1 SGHVS, CDR2 FQNEAQ. With 4 bases clipped from V and 7 bases from J, the junction kept 6 bases outside the gene matches. The CDR3: CASSSRTGRQPQHF. The CDR3 DNA reads TGTGCCAGCAGCTCCCGGACAGGGAGGCAGCCCCAGCATTTT.

Notes on this clonotype: One end of the junction varies from germline; a read error may be responsible. V gene TRBV3-1 combines with J gene TRBJ2-7; D remains ambiguous. TRBJ2-5 explains the end of the DNA better; the J call may be wrong. This CDR3 is built from 12 residues. The germline gives CDR1 LGHDT, CDR2 YNNKEL (reference sequence). CDR3 sequence: CACSQDTRTQYF. The CDR3 nucleotides are TGTGCCTGCAGCCAAGATACCCGGACCCAGTACTTC.